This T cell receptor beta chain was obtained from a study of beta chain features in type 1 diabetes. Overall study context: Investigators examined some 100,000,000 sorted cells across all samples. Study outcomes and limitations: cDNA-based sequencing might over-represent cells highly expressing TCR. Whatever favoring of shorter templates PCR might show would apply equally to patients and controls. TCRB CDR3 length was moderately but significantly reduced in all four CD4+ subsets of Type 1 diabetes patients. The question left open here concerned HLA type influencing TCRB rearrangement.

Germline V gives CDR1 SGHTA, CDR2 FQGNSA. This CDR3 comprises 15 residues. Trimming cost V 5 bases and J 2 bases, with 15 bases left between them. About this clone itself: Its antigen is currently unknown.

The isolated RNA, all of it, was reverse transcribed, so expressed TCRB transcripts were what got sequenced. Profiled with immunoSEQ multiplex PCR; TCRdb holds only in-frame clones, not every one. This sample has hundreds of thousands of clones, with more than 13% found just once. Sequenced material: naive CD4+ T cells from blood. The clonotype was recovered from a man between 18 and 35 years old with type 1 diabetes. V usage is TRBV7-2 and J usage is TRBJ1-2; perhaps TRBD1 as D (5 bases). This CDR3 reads CASSPSGQGNYGYTF. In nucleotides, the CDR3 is TGTGCCAGCAGCCCCTCGGGGCAGGGCAACTATGGCTACACCTTC.